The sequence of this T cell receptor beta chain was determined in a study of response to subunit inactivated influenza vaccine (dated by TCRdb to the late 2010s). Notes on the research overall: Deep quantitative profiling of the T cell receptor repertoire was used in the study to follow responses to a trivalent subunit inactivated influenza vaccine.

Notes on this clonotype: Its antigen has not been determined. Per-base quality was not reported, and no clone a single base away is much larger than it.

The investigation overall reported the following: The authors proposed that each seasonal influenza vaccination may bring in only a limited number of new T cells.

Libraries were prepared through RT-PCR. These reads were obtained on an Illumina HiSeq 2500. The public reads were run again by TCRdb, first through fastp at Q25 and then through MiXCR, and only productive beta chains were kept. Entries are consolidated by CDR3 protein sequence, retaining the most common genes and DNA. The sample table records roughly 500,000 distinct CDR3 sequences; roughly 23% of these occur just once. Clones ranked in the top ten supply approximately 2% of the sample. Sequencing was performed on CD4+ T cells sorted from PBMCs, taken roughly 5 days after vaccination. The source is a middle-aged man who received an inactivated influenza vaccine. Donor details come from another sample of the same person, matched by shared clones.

The nucleotides read TGCGCCAGCAGCCAAGAAGGCAGGGGGCATTCCTACGAGCAGTACTTC. Translated, this gives CASSQEGRGHSYEQYF. The receptor chain draws on TRBV4-3 and TRBJ2-7; TRBD1 agrees with 8 junctional bases. The germline V gene gives CDR1 as LGHNA and CDR2 as YSLEER. Unmatched junction bases come to 5, with V trimmed by 0 bases and J by 1 base. The CDR3 numbers 16 residues from cysteine through phenylalanine. CDR3 DNA is the only sequence kept; it has 48 bases, read in frame from the first base.